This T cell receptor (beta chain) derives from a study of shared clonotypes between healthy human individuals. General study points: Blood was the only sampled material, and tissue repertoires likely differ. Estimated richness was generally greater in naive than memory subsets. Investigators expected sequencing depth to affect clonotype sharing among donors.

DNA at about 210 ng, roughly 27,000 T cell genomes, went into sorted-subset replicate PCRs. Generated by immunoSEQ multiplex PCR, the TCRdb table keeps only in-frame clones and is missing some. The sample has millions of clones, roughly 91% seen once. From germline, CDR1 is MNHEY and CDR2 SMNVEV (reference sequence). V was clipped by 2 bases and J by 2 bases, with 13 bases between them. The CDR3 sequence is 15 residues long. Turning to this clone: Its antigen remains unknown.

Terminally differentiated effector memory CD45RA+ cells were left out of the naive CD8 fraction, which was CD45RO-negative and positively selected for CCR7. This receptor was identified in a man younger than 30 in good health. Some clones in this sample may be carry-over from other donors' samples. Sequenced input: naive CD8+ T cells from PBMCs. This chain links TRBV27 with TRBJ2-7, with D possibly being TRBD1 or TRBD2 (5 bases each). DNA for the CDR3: TGTGCCAGCAGTTTAGTGGGGGTTTACCCCTACGAGCAGTACTTC. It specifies CASSLVGVYPYEQYF.